The clone carrying this T cell receptor beta chain was recorded at least ten times. The sample comes from a study of T cells in Graves' hyperthyroidism and ophthalmopathy. RNA transcripts gave rise to amplified TCR beta CDR3 regions. Using the HTBI primer set, a first-round RT-PCR was run on the TCR CDR3. TCRdb called the multiplex PCR reads again in MiXCR, with one record for every CDR3 protein. Among some 350,000 distinct CDR3 sequences listed, roughly 25% were seen once. Graves' hyperthyroidism is called stable when ophthalmopathy does not progress within 18 months. Diagnoses rested on clinical symptoms, serum thyroxine and TRAb, thyroid ultrasound and orbital computed tomography. CDR1 is ENHRY and CDR2 is SYGVKD in the germline V gene. CDR3 size: 12 residues. Trimming took 10 bases from V and 7 from J, leaving 17 bases between them.

Material: blood. V gene TRBV10-3 combines with J gene TRBJ2-7; D is perhaps TRBD2 (7 bases). This TCR derives from a man in his forties or fifties with Graves' hyperthyroidism. CDR3 sequence: CATAVGGREQYF. Written as DNA, the CDR3 is TGTGCCACGGCCGTCGGGGGGCGGGAGCAGTACTTC.